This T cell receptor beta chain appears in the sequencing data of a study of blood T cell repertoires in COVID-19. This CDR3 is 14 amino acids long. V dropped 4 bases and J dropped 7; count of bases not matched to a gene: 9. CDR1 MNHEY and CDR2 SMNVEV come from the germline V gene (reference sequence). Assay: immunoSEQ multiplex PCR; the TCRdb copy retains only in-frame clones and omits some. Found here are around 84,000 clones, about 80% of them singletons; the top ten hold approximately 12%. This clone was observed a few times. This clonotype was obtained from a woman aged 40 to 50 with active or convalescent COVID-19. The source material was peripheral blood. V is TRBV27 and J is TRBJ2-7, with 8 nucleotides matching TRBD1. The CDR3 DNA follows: TGTGCCAGCAGTTCACAGACAGGGGAGTGGGAGCAGTACTTC. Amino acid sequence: CASSSQTGEWEQYF.